This T cell receptor beta chain stems from a study of T-cell memory formation after mild COVID-19. Turning to the study itself: TCR clusters were mostly confined to one donor each.

This clonotype has more than one count but fewer than ten. Its cognate antigen is unknown. MiXCR, applied by TCRdb to the 5' RACE reads, yields one record per CDR3 protein. The sample has about 140,000 distinct CDR3 sequences; around 15% are singletons. The V and J ends lost 2 bases and 4 bases respectively, with 14 bases between them. The germline V gene has CDR1 MNHEY and CDR2 SVGEGT. The CDR3 totals 15 residues. General study points: The main location of contracting CD4+ clones was CM and EM, and that of contracting CD8+ clones was EMRA. While clones contracting from day 15 to 85 were balanced between CD4 and CD8, later expanders leaned CD4+.

The material sequenced was PBMCs or a T cell subset sorted from them (not recorded which). This sequence originates from an adult woman who had mild COVID-19 (a few samples of this study predate the infection). Cell type and time point are not known. The J gene is TRBJ1-1, the V gene TRBV6-2 or TRBV6-3; D might be TRBD1 (6 bases). The CDR3 spells CASSYEAGVGTEAFF. DNA of the CDR3: TGTGCCAGCAGTTACGAGGCAGGGGTGGGCACTGAAGCTTTCTTT.